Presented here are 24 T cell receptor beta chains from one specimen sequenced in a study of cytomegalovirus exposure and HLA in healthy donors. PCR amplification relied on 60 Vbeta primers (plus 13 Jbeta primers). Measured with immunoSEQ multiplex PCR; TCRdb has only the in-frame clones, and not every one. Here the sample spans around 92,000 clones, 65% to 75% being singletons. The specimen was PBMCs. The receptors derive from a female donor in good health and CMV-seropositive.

This CDR3 reads CASSYSGQRRDTQYF. CDR3 sequence (DNA): TGTGCCAGCAGTTACTCGGGACAGAGGAGAGATACGCAGTATTTT. V usage is TRBV6-5 and J usage is TRBJ2-3; TRBD1 matches 7 bases. CDR1 is MNHEY and CDR2 is SVGAGI in the germline V gene. J was trimmed by 5 bases and V by 0 bases; bases with no gene match: 5. This CDR3 contains 15 residues.

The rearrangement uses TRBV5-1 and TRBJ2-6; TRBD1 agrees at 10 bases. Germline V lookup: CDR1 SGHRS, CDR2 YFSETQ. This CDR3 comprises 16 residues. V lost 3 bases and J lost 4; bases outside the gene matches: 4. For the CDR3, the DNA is TGCGCCAGCAGCTACGGGACAGGGGACGGGGCCAACGTCCTGACTTTC. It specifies CASSYGTGDGANVLTF.

The CDR3 DNA reads TGTGCCAGCAGCTTACGGAGTGAGCAGTTCTTC. It codes for CASSLRSEQFF. V is TRBV7-9 and J is TRBJ2-1; D not resolved. Germline V gene sequence: CDR1 SEHNR, CDR2 FQNEAQ (reference sequence). CDR3 length: 11 amino acids. Trimming removed 2 bases from V and 9 bases from J, with 5 bases in between.

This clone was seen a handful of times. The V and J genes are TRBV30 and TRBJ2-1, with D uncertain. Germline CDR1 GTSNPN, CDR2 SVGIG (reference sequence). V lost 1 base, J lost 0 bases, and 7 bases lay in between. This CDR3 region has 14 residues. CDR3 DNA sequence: TGTGCCTGGAGTGGGGCAAACTCCTACAATGAGCAGTTCTTC. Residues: CAWSGANSYNEQFF.

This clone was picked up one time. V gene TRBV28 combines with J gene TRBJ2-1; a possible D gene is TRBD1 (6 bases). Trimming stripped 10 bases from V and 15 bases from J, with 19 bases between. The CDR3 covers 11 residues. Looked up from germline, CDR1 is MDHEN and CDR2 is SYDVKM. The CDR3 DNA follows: TGTGCCACCATCCTGACAGGCATTACGTTCTTC. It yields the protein CATILTGITFF.

CDR3 residues: CASLAGGTDTQYF. The CDR3 DNA reads TGTGCCAGCCTAGCGGGGGGCACAGATACGCAGTATTTT. The rearrangement uses TRBV11-2 and TRBJ2-3, with 10 bases that match TRBD2. The trim removed 8 bases at V and 1 base at J, leaving 0 bases unmatched. The germline CDR1 and CDR2 sequences are SGHAT and FQNNGV. The CDR3 consists of 13 residues.

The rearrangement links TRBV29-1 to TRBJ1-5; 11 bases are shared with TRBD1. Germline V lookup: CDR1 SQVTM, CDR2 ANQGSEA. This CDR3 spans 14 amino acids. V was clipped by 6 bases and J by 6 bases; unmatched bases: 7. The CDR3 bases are TGCAGCGTCGCGGGACAGGGGGACGGTCAGCCCCAGCATTTT. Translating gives CSVAGQGDGQPQHF.

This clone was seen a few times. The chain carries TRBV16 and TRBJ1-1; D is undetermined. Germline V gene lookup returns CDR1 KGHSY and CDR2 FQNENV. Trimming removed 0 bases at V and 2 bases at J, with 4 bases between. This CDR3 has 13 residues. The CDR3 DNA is TGTGCCAGCAGCCAATCCACAAACACTGAAGCTTTCTTT. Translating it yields CASSQSTNTEAFF.

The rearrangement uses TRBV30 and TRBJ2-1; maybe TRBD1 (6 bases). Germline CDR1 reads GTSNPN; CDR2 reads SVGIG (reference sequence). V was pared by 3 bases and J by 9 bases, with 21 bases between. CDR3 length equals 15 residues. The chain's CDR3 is CAWRGQGLGFIEQFF. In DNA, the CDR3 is TGTGCCTGGAGGGGTCAGGGGCTGGGGTTCATTGAGCAGTTCTTC.

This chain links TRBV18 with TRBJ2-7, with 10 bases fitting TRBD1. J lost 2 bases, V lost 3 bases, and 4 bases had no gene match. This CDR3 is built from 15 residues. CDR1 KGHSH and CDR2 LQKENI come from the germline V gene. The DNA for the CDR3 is TGTGCCAGCTCACCGACCGGGACAGGGGCCTACGAGCAGTACTTC. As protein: CASSPTGTGAYEQYF.

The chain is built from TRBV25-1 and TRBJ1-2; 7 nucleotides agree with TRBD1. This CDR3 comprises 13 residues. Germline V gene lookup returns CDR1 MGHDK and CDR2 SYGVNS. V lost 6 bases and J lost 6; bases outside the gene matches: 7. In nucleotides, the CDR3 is TGTGCCAGCAGATTAGGACAGGTCGATGGCTACACCTTC. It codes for CASRLGQVDGYTF.

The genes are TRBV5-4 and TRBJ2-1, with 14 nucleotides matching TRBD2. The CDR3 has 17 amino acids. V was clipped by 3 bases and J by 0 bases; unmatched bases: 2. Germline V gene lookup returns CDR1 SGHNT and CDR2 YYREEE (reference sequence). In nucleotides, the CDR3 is TGTGCCAGCAGCTCCGGGACTAGCGGGAGCTCCTACAATGAGCAGTTCTTC. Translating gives CASSSGTSGSSYNEQFF.

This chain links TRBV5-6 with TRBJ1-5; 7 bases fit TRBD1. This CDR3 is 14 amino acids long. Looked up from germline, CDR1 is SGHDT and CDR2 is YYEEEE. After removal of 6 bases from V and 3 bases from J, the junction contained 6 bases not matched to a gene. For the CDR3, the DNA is TGTGCCAGCACCCTTGGGACAGCCAATCAGCCCCAGCATTTT. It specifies CASTLGTANQPQHF.

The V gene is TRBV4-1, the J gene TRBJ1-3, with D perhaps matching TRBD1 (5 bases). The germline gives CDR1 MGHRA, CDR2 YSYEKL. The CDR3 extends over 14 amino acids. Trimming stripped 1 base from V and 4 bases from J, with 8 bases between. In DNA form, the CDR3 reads TGCGCCAGCAGCCAAGTGGGGCTCGGAAACACCATATATTTT. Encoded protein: CASSQVGLGNTIYF.

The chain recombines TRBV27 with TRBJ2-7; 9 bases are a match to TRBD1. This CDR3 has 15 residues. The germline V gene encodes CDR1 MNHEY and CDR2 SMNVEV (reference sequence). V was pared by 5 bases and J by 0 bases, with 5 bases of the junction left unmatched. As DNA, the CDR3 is TGTGCCAGCAGTCCGGGGGACAGGGTCTCCTACGAGCAGTACTTC. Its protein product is CASSPGDRVSYEQYF.

Here the CDR3 reads CASSPPAAGVPRPFF. CDR3 nucleotides: TGTGCCAGCAGCCCACCGGCCGCAGGGGTCCCGCGGCCGTTCTTC. This chain connects TRBV7-8 to TRBJ2-1; TRBD1 might be the D (6 bases). Trimming took 5 bases from V and 15 from J, leaving 26 bases between them. The CDR3 consists of 15 residues. Germline values: CDR1 SGHVS, CDR2 FQNEAQ.

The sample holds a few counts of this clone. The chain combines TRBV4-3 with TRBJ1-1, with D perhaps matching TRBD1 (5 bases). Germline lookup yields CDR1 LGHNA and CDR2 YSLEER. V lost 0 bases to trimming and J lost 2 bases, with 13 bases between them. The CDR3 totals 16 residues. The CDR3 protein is CASSQDRQPSNTEAFF. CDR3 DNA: TGCGCCAGCAGCCAAGATAGACAGCCTAGTAACACTGAAGCTTTCTTT.

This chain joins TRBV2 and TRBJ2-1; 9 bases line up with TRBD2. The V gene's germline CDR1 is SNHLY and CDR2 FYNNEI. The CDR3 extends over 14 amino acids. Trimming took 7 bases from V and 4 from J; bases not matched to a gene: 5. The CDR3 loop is CASKGLAGYNEQFF. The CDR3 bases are TGTGCCAGCAAGGGGCTAGCGGGGTACAATGAGCAGTTCTTC.

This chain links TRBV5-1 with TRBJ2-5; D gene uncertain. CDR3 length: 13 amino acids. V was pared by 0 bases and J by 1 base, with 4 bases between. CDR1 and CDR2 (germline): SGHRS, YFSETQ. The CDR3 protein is CASSLVSQETQYF. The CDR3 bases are TGCGCCAGCAGCTTGGTATCCCAAGAGACCCAGTACTTC.

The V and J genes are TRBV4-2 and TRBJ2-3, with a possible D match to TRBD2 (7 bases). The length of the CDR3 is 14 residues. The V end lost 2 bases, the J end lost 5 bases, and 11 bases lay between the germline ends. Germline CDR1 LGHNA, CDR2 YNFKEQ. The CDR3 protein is CASSQKGGEDTQYF. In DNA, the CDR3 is TGTGCCAGCAGCCAAAAGGGGGGGGAAGATACGCAGTATTTT.

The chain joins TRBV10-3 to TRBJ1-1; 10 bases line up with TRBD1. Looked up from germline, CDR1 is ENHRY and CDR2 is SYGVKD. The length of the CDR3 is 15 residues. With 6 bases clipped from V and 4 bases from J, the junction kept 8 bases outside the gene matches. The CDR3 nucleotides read TGTGCCATCAGAGACGACAGGGGGCCGTCCACTGAAGCTTTCTTT. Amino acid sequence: CAIRDDRGPSTEAFF.

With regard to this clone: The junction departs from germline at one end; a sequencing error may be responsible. The CDR3 nucleotides read TGTGCTAGCAGCTTAGGGACTAGTCTGAATGAGCAGTTCTTC. Translation gives CASSLGTSLNEQFF. The chain joins TRBV7-7 to TRBJ2-1; 8 nucleotides align to TRBD2. Germline CDR1 and CDR2: SSHAT and FNYEAQ (reference sequence). This CDR3 has 14 amino acids.

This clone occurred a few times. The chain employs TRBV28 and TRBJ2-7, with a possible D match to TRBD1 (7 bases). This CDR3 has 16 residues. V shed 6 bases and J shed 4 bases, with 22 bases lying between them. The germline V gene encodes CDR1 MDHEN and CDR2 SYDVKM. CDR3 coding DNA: TGTGCCAGCAGCCCCCCCGGCGAGGGGGCGGGGTACGAGCAGTACTTC. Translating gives CASSPPGEGAGYEQYF.

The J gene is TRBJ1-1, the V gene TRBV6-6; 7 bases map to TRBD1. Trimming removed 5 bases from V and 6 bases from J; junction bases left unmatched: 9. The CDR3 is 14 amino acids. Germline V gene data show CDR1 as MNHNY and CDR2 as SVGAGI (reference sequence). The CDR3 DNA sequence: TGTGCCAGCAGTCCCCCGACAGGGAAATCTGAAGCTTTCTTT. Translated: CASSPPTGKSEAFF.